The table lists the clone carrying this TCR beta chain with a count of one. What it binds is not known. This sample was included in a study of shared clonotypes between healthy human individuals. Study conclusions and caveats: The sampled material consisted only of blood, and tissue repertoires are likely to differ.

The V end lost 6 bases, the J end lost 1 base, and 22 bases lay between the germline ends. CDR1 and CDR2 from the germline V gene are MDHEN and SYDVKM. This CDR3 is built from 17 residues. Measured with immunoSEQ multiplex PCR; TCRdb has only the in-frame clones, and not every one. The profile covers a few million clones, with just over 90% appearing a single time and less than 2% taken by the ten largest. Selected positively for CCR7 and CD45RO-negative, naive CD8 cells excluded terminally differentiated effector memory CD45RA+ cells. The source is a man younger than 30 in good health. Some clones in this sample may be carry-over from other donors' samples. Sequencing input: naive CD8+ T cells from PBMCs. This chain links TRBV28 with TRBJ2-7, with D perhaps matching TRBD1 (6 bases). The CDR3 coding sequence is TGTGCCAGCAGCCTTCGGGTCTACAGGGTAGAATCCTACGAGCAGTACTTC. This gives the protein CASSLRVYRVESYEQYF.